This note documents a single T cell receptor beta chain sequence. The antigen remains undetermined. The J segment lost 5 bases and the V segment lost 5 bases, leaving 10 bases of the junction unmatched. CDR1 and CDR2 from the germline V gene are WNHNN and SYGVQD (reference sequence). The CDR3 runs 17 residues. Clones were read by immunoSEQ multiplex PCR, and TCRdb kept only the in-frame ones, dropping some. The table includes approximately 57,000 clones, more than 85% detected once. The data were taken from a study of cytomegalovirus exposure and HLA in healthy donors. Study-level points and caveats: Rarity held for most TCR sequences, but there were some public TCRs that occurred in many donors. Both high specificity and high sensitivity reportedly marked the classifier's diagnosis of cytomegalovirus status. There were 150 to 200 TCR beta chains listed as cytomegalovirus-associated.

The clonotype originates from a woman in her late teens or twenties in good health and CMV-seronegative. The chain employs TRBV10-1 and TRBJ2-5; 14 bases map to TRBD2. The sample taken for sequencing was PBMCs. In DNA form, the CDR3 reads TGCGCCAGCAGTCACGGACTAGCGGGGGGTTTTACGGAGACCCAGTACTTC. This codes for CASSHGLAGGFTETQYF.